Each of the 14 T cell receptor beta chains below was sequenced from the same sample in a study of Ad26.COV2.S vaccination and SARS-CoV-2 variants. Treatment defined: about 20 received Ad26.COV2.S at low or high dose, single or two shots; roughly five received placebo; per-sample allocation not given. All samples were drawn on day 63, counting from the first vaccine or placebo injection. Produced via immunoSEQ multiplex PCR; TCRdb's table is partial and in-frame only. The table includes a few hundred thousand clones, around 87% detected once. The source material was peripheral blood, sampled in a trial of Ad26.COV2.S vaccine versus placebo. Receptor source: a person between 18 and 60 years old who received the Ad26.COV2.S COVID-19 vaccine or a placebo.

The chain recombines TRBV11-2 with TRBJ1-2, with 7 positions matching TRBD1. The trim removed 6 bases at V and 0 bases at J, leaving 7 bases unmatched. Germline V gene lookup returns CDR1 SGHAT and CDR2 FQNNGV. The CDR3 extends over 15 amino acids. CDR3 amino acids: CASRKPGQSNYGYTF. DNA of the CDR3: TGTGCCAGCAGAAAACCGGGACAGTCTAACTATGGCTACACCTTC.

The CDR3 region has the DNA TGCAGCGTTGTCAGTGGGCTCTTTGGCTACACCTTC. This gives the protein CSVVSGLFGYTF. The V call is TRBV29-1, the J call TRBJ1-2; D is unresolved. Between the trimmed V and J ends, which lost 4 bases and 7 bases, there was a span of 13 bases. Germline CDR1 and CDR2: SQVTM and ANQGSEA. CDR3 length equals 12 residues.

The chain combines TRBV5-6 with TRBJ1-1, with unresolved D. Trimming cost V 0 bases and J 8 bases, with 8 bases left between them. CDR1 and CDR2 (germline): SGHDT, YYEEEE. The CDR3 totals 12 residues. The CDR3 bases are TGTGCCAGCAGCTTGGCAAGGGAAGAAGCTTTCTTT. It specifies CASSLAREEAFF.

This sequence joins TRBV30 and TRBJ1-2; TRBD1 is a possible D gene (6 bases). The CDR3 length is 13 residues. V was trimmed by 5 bases and J by 6 bases, leaving 16 bases between them. Germline V gene lookup returns CDR1 GTSNPN and CDR2 SVGIG (reference sequence). In nucleotides, the CDR3 is TGTGCCTGGGACTCATGGGGGGCGCATGGCTACACCTTC. This translates into CAWDSWGAHGYTF.

The V call is TRBV2, the J call TRBJ2-7; D uncertain. Germline assignment: CDR1 SNHLY and CDR2 FYNNEI. The CDR3 has 12 residues. Trimming took off 7 bases at V and 1 base at J, with 8 bases between the two ends. CDR3 loop: CASKQISYEQYF. The CDR3 DNA follows: TGTGCCAGCAAACAGATATCCTACGAGCAGTACTTC.

This sequence joins TRBV19 and TRBJ2-7; tentatively, D is TRBD1 (7 bases). Trimming removed 3 bases at V and 3 bases at J, with 12 bases between. Germline assignment: CDR1 LNHDA and CDR2 SQIVND (reference sequence). The length of the CDR3 is 14 residues. CDR3 nucleotides: TGTGCCAGTAGTATTGGCGGGACAGTCTACGAGCAGTACTTC. Its translation: CASSIGGTVYEQYF.

This chain connects TRBV29-1 to TRBJ2-7; TRBD1 matches 9 bases. The V and J ends lost 1 base and 3 bases, in that order; junction bases with no gene match: 1. Germline V gives CDR1 SQVTM, CDR2 ANQGSEA. The CDR3 contains 13 residues. The CDR3 is CSVEGDRDYEQYF. Here the CDR3 DNA reads TGCAGCGTTGAAGGGGACAGGGACTACGAGCAGTACTTC.

This clone appeared a few times. This chain links TRBV7-3 with TRBJ1-1; D gene ambiguous. V was cut by 1 base and J by 1 base, with 10 bases left in between. Germline lookup yields CDR1 SGHTA and CDR2 FQGTGA. The CDR3 has 15 residues. The CDR3 sequence: CASSLNPTTNTEAFF. In DNA form, the CDR3 reads TGTGCCAGCAGCTTAAATCCAACCACGAACACTGAAGCTTTCTTT.

The chain has TRBV30 and TRBJ1-1; the D is unclear. V lost 1 base and J 5 bases, leaving 8 bases between the germline ends. The CDR3 runs to 12 residues. The germline CDR1 and CDR2 sequences are GTSNPN and SVGIG (reference sequence). CDR3 sequence reads: CAWSARRTEAFF. The CDR3 coding sequence is TGTGCCTGGAGTGCCCGACGGACTGAAGCTTTCTTT.

The V call is TRBV30, the J call TRBJ1-3, with TRBD1 matching over 7 bases. From germline, CDR1 is GTSNPN and CDR2 SVGIG (reference sequence). The CDR3 runs 17 residues. The V and J ends lost 0 bases and 0 bases, in that order; junction bases with no gene match: 8. Written as DNA, the CDR3 is TGTGCCTGGAGTGTAGGGCAGGGGGGCCCCTCTGGAAACACCATATATTTT. Its protein is CAWSVGQGGPSGNTIYF.

The V call is TRBV19, the J call TRBJ2-1; TRBD1 is a possible D gene (5 bases). Germline assignment: CDR1 LNHDA and CDR2 SQIVND (reference sequence). V dropped 4 bases and J dropped 0 bases, with 10 bases sitting between them. CDR3 length: 15 amino acids. The CDR3: CASSTRQSSYNEQFF. The CDR3 bases are TGTGCCAGTAGTACGAGACAGAGCTCCTACAATGAGCAGTTCTTC.

This clone was observed once. This chain uses TRBV5-3 with TRBJ2-5; D is undetermined. TRBV5-3 carries the ORF label, with uncertain function. Trimming shortened V by 2 bases and J by 5 bases, and 19 bases separated the two germline ends. CDR3 length: 16 residues. The CDR3 here is CARSFPTGRLWETQYF. CDR3 coding DNA: TGTGCCAGAAGCTTCCCGACCGGGCGACTCTGGGAGACCCAGTACTTC.

The rearrangement links TRBV24-1 to TRBJ2-5; 11 bases agree with TRBD1. CDR3 length: 15 residues. The V gene end was trimmed by 4 bases and the J gene end by 4 bases; junction bases not matched to a gene: 4. Germline V gives CDR1 KGHDR, CDR2 SFDVKD. The CDR3 spells CATSEGTGGSETQYF. CDR3 DNA: TGTGCCACCAGTGAGGGGACAGGGGGTTCAGAGACCCAGTACTTC.

The J gene is TRBJ2-1, the V gene TRBV5-6; 7 bases match TRBD1. The length of the CDR3 is 15 residues. V shed 1 base and J 9 bases; nucleotides not matched to a gene: 10. The germline gives CDR1 SGHDT, CDR2 YYEEEE. The CDR3 DNA follows: TGTGCCAGCAGCTTGAGGGGGCCCTCCATTGGTGAGCAGTTCTTC. Translated: CASSLRGPSIGEQFF.